This TCR beta chain was identified during a study of blood T cell repertoires in COVID-19. About the research overall: Researchers got acute and convalescent COVID-19 samples from the United States, Italy and Spain. PBMCs, B-cell-depleted T cells, or T cells provided the cDNA or gDNA that made up the material.

This clone was seen a few times. This CDR3 spans 13 amino acids. Deletions cut 2 bases from V and 1 base from J, with 6 bases between. Germline V gene sequence: CDR1 MNHEY, CDR2 SMNVEV (reference sequence). In the study's own analysis: The assay estimated nucleated cells by amplifying reference gene primers. Method: immunoSEQ multiplex PCR; TCRdb's copy keeps in-frame clones and lacks some. That table supplies the V and J calls and clone size; D and trimming were determined from the DNA. The sample holds hundreds of thousands of clones; around 78% are singletons and the top ten take about 2.5%. This rearrangement joins TRBV27 to TRBJ2-7; D may be TRBD2 (6 bases). The specimen was peripheral blood. The receptor was isolated from a woman in her 70s with active or convalescent COVID-19. The CDR3 region is CASSLGGSYEQYF. For the CDR3, the DNA is TGTGCCAGCAGTTTAGGGGGGTCCTACGAGCAGTACTTC.